This is a list of T cell receptor beta chains from one sample in a study of blood T cell repertoires in COVID-19. Clones were sequenced by immunoSEQ multiplex PCR, and TCRdb holds only the in-frame ones, with some missing. The table shows 250,000 to 350,000 clones, with approximately 84% occurring only once. Material for sequencing was peripheral blood. The receptor set was obtained from a human donor with COVID-19, enrolled during active disease. The donor label of this sample is uncertain. Both conserved end residues are part of each CDR3. The D gene is left open where the match is weak. Clone size is shown for a subset of rows, as once, few, many or a class of expanded clone.

NA | 14 | TRBJ2-7 | NA | TRBV7-2 | TGTGCCAGCAACCAACGTCGGGGAGGATACGAGCAGTACTTC | CASNQRRGGYEQYF
NA | 14 | TRBJ2-2 | NA | TRBV7-2 | TGTGCCAGCAGCCCACGGTTGATTACCGGGGAGCTGTTTTTT | CASSPRLITGELFF
NA | 14 | TRBJ2-1 | NA | TRBV11-3 | TGTGCCAGCAGCTTCATCGGAGAATACAATGAGCAGTTCTTC | CASSFIGEYNEQFF
NA | 14 | TRBJ1-5 | TRBD1 | TRBV19 | TGTGCCAGTAGCGTTGACAGGGGGAGTCAGCCCCAGCATTTT | CASSVDRGSQPQHF
NA | 16 | TRBJ2-7 | TRBD1 | TRBV7-2 | TGTGCCAGCTCCTTGACAGGGGGAGGAACCGGCTACGAGCAGTACTTC | CASSLTGGGTGYEQYF
NA | 12 | TRBJ2-7 | NA | TRBV29-1 | TGCAGCGCATCTGACAGGTCCTACGAGCAGTACTTC | CSASDRSYEQYF
few | 15 | TRBJ1-5 | NA | TRBV7-2 | TGTGCCAGCAGCTTACAACAGGGAATCAATCAGCCCCAGCATTTT | CASSLQQGINQPQHF
NA | 15 | TRBJ2-7 | NA | TRBV11-2 | TGTGCCAGCAGCCCGGGGGGCCGGAACTCCTACGAGCAGTACTTC | CASSPGGRNSYEQYF
NA | 18 | TRBJ2-1 | TRBD2 | TRBV9 | TGTGCCAGCAGCGTAGAAAGGGGACTAGCGGGAGGCTCCAATGAGCAGTTCTTC | CASSVERGLAGGSNEQFF
NA | 14 | TRBJ1-1 | TRBD1 | TRBV6-5 | TGTGCCAGCAGTAACTCAGGGGGCTGGACTGAAGCTTTCTTT | CASSNSGGWTEAFF
NA | 14 | TRBJ2-4 | TRBD1 | TRBV5-3 | TGTGCCAGAAGCCCCCGGGACAGGGGGAACATTCAGTACTTC | CARSPRDRGNIQYF
once | 20 | TRBJ2-1 | NA | TRBV11-3 | TGTGCCAGCAGCTTAGACGTTGCGCTTGGTAGCTTTAGCTCCTACAATGAGCAGTTCTTC | CASSLDVALGSFSSYNEQFF
NA | 15 | TRBJ2-7 | TRBD2 | TRBV14 | TGTGCCAGCAGCCAGGTTTCTAGCGGGAGCTCTGAGCAGTACTTC | CASSQVSSGSSEQYF
NA | 16 | TRBJ2-3 | NA | TRBV30 | TGTGCCTGGAGTGTTGAGGTCCTTCCTAGCACAGATACGCAGTATTTT | CAWSVEVLPSTDTQYF
NA | 12 | TRBJ2-1 | NA | TRBV19 | TGTGCCAGTGCGGAGGGGATCAATGAGCAGTTCTTC | CASAEGINEQFF
NA | 16 | TRBJ2-7 | TRBD2 | TRBV10-2 | TGCGCCAGCAGTGACAGAGGTAGCGGGAAATCCTACGAGCAGTACTTC | CASSDRGSGKSYEQYF
few | 13 | TRBJ2-3 | NA | TRBV7-2 | TGTGCCAGCAGCCCTTCGTCCGGAGATACGCAGTATTTT | CASSPSSGDTQYF
NA | 15 | TRBJ2-1 | NA | TRBV13 | TGTGCCAGCAGCGGGGCCGGCAACGGTAACAATGAGCAGTTCTTC | CASSGAGNGNNEQFF
NA | 14 | TRBJ2-1 | NA | TRBV3-1/TRBV3-2 | TGTGCCAGCAGCCAACCGACAAACACCAATGAGCAGTTCTTC | CASSQPTNTNEQFF
few | 15 | TRBJ2-1 | TRBD2 | TRBV7-3 | TGTGCCAGCAGCACCACTAGCGTACCGTACAATGAGCAGTTCTTC | CASSTTSVPYNEQFF
NA | 16 | TRBJ2-6 | TRBD1 | TRBV28 | TGTGCCAGCAGTCGGGGACAGGTCTCTGGGGCCAACGTCCTGACTTTC | CASSRGQVSGANVLTF
NA | 17 | TRBJ2-1 | TRBD2 | TRBV3-1/TRBV3-2 | TGTGCCAGCAGCCAATTAGCTAGCGGGAGAGGTTACAATGAGCAGTTCTTC | CASSQLASGRGYNEQFF
NA | 11 | TRBJ1-1 | NA | TRBV20-1 | TGCAGTGCTAGATATAACACTGAAGCTTTCTTT | CSARYNTEAFF
NA | 13 | TRBJ1-1 | NA | TRBV29-1 | TGCAGCGTTACCCGGGGGGTGAACACTGAAGCTTTCTTT | CSVTRGVNTEAFF
NA | 16 | TRBJ2-3 | NA | TRBV19 | TGTGCCAGTAGTCCACAGCGGGTAGAGGGCACAGATACGCAGTATTTT | CASSPQRVEGTDTQYF
NA | 18 | TRBJ1-5 | NA | TRBV18 | TGTGCCAGCTCACCAGCTGCTCAGGGAAGGAGGGCTAATCAGCCCCAGCATTTT | CASSPAAQGRRANQPQHF
NA | 16 | TRBJ1-2 | NA | TRBV19 | TGTGCCAGTAGGGCGCTCAGGGGCCCGAGGAGCTATGGCTACACCTTC | CASRALRGPRSYGYTF
NA | 17 | TRBJ2-3 | TRBD2 | TRBV5-1 | TGCGCCAGCAGCCCAACGGGGACTAGCGGAAACACAGATACGCAGTATTTT | CASSPTGTSGNTDTQYF
NA | 13 | TRBJ2-7 | NA | TRBV5-1 | TGCGCCAGCAGCTTGGTGGAGGGCTACGAGCAGTACTTC | CASSLVEGYEQYF
NA | 15 | TRBJ1-1 | TRBD1 | TRBV5-1 | TGCGCCAGCAGCTTGGGTGGGACAGGGAACACTGAAGCTTTCTTT | CASSLGGTGNTEAFF
few | 13 | TRBJ2-1 | NA | TRBV14 | TGTGCCAGCAGCCAAGGGGGCTGGGGTGAGCAGTTCTTC | CASSQGGWGEQFF